This entry describes one TCR beta chain. The data are from a study of technical replicates of blood from several donors. Profiled with immunoSEQ multiplex PCR; TCRdb holds only in-frame clones, not every one. The data show 95,000 or so clones, approximately 96% seen once. The CDR3 spans 16 residues. Trimming removed 3 bases from V and 6 bases from J; junction bases left unmatched: 4. Per the germline V gene, CDR1 is SGHRS and CDR2 is YFSETQ. This chain uses TRBV5-1 with TRBJ2-1, with TRBD2 matching 15 bases. Sequencing was performed on T cells isolated from PBMCs. The source of this sequence is a human donor in good health. CDR3 nucleotide sequence: TGCGCCAGCAGCTGGACTAGCGGGAGGGCCGGCAATGAGCAGTTCTTC. This encodes CASSWTSGRAGNEQFF.